This T cell receptor (beta chain) was recorded in a study of shared clonotypes between healthy human individuals. Sorted-subset replicate PCRs used roughly 220 ng DNA, about 30,000 T cell genomes. Clones were read by immunoSEQ multiplex PCR, and TCRdb kept only the in-frame ones, dropping some. The sample lists over 1.4 million clones; around 97% were seen once. Looked up from germline, CDR1 is SGHRS and CDR2 is YFSETQ. Trimming removed 0 bases at V and 2 bases at J, with 12 bases between. This CDR3 spans 15 amino acids. Each sample came from a Caucasian adult donor living in Nashville, Tennessee. V usage is TRBV5-1 and J usage is TRBJ2-7; D remains ambiguous. This TCR came from a man aged 30 to 39 in good health. Sequenced input: naive CD4+ T cells sorted from blood. The subset: CD45RA+ positively selected. CDR3 loop: CASSLDMGSTYEQYF. CDR3 coding DNA: TGCGCCAGCAGCTTGGACATGGGGTCCACCTACGAGCAGTACTTC.